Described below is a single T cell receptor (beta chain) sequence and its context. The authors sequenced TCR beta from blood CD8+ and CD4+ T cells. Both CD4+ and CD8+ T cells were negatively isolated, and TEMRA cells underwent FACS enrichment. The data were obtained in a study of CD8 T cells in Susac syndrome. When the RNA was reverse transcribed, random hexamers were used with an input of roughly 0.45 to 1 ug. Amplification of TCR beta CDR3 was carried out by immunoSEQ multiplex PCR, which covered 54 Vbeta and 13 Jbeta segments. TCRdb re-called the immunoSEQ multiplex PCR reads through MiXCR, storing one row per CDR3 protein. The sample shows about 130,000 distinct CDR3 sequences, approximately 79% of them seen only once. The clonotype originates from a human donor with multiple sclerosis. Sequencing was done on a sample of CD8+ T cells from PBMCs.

The CDR3 nucleotides read TGTGCCAGCCGGGGGGGGTACGAGCAGTACGTC. It specifies CASRGGYEQYV. The chain combines TRBV7-2 with TRBJ2-7; 8 bases fit TRBD2. CDR1 is SGHTA and CDR2 is FQGNSA in the germline V gene. J lost 4 bases, V lost 8 bases, and 1 base had no gene match. CDR3 size: 11 residues.